Listed below are T cell receptor beta chains from one sample, sequenced in a study of beta chain features in type 1 diabetes. Profiling relied on immunoSEQ multiplex PCR, and the TCRdb table lists in-frame clones only, not all of them. This sample has about 900,000 clones, with roughly 17% found just once. Sample: naive CD4+ T cells from blood. The receptors were gathered from a woman between 18 and 29 years old in good health. The CDR3 runs from the conserved cysteine through the conserved F or W. A D gene is named only where the DNA matches it firmly. Size is omitted from some rows. Given values are once, few, many or a class for expanded clones.

j_call: TRBJ1-2
clone_size: NA
v_call: TRBV5-4
d_call: NA
cdr3_nt: TGTGCCAGCAGCTTTGCGGCAGGGGCGGACTATGGCTACACCTTC
cdr3_aa: CASSFAAGADYGYTF

j_call: TRBJ2-7
clone_size: NA
v_call: TRBV7-8
d_call: NA
cdr3_nt: TGTGCCAGCAGCCAGGATTCCTACGAGCAGTACTTC
cdr3_aa: CASSQDSYEQYF

j_call: TRBJ2-5
clone_size: NA
v_call: TRBV6-6
d_call: TRBD2
cdr3_nt: TGTGCCAGCAGTTGGGCCGGGTCAATAGCGGGAGGGACCCAGTACTTC
cdr3_aa: CASSWAGSIAGGTQYF

j_call: TRBJ1-4
clone_size: NA
v_call: TRBV5-4
d_call: TRBD1
cdr3_nt: TGTGCCAGCAGCTCACCTTGGCGGCAGGGGGTCGAAGAAAAACTGTTTTTT
cdr3_aa: CASSSPWRQGVEEKLFF

j_call: TRBJ2-3
clone_size: NA
v_call: TRBV7-3
d_call: TRBD2
cdr3_nt: TGTGCCAGCAGTTCCGGACTAGAGGGCGATACGCAGTATTTT
cdr3_aa: CASSSGLEGDTQYF

j_call: TRBJ2-3
clone_size: few
v_call: TRBV4-3
d_call: TRBD2
cdr3_nt: TGCGCCAGCAGCCAAGAACAGCGGGAGGCAGATACGCAGTATTTT
cdr3_aa: CASSQEQREADTQYF

j_call: TRBJ2-1
clone_size: NA
v_call: TRBV6-1
d_call: TRBD2
cdr3_nt: TGTGCCAGCAGGGGACTAGCGGGGCCCAATGAGCAGTTCTTC
cdr3_aa: CASRGLAGPNEQFF

j_call: TRBJ1-3
clone_size: NA
v_call: TRBV4-3
d_call: NA
cdr3_nt: TGCGCCAGCAGCCAAGAAATTCGCTTGGTCTCTGGAAACACCATATATTTT
cdr3_aa: CASSQEIRLVSGNTIYF

j_call: TRBJ1-2
clone_size: NA
v_call: TRBV18
d_call: TRBD1
cdr3_nt: TGTGCCAGCTCACCGCTAGACAGGGTCTCCTATGGCTACACCTTC
cdr3_aa: CASSPLDRVSYGYTF

j_call: TRBJ2-1
clone_size: NA
v_call: TRBV19
d_call: TRBD2
cdr3_nt: TGTGCCAGTAGTCGGTCGGGGGGACGTGGTGAGCAGTTCTTC
cdr3_aa: CASSRSGGRGEQFF

j_call: TRBJ1-2
clone_size: NA
v_call: TRBV4-3
d_call: NA
cdr3_nt: TGCGCCAGCAGACGAGGGTTTAACTATGGCTACACCTTC
cdr3_aa: CASRRGFNYGYTF

j_call: TRBJ2-5
clone_size: NA
v_call: TRBV4-1
d_call: NA
cdr3_nt: TGCGCCAGCAGCCCCCAAAATCCGGGAGTAAGGGAGAAAGAGACCCAGTACTTC
cdr3_aa: CASSPQNPGVREKETQYF

j_call: TRBJ2-3
clone_size: few
v_call: TRBV7-8
d_call: NA
cdr3_nt: TGTGCCAGCAGCCGAAATCCGAGGGATACGCAGTATTTT
cdr3_aa: CASSRNPRDTQYF

j_call: TRBJ2-7
clone_size: NA
v_call: TRBV7-7
d_call: NA
cdr3_nt: TGTGCTAGCAGCTTGGCCTCCGGGACAGAGCAGTACTTC
cdr3_aa: CASSLASGTEQYF

j_call: TRBJ1-3
clone_size: few
v_call: TRBV7-3
d_call: NA
cdr3_nt: TGTGCCAGCAGCGCAGGGCTAGGAAACACCATATATTTT
cdr3_aa: CASSAGLGNTIYF

j_call: TRBJ2-3
clone_size: few
v_call: TRBV4-3
d_call: NA
cdr3_nt: TGCGCCAGCAGCCAAGGGTTCGGTCTAAGTCCCTTCCTTCCCCTGAACACAGATACGCAGTATTTT
cdr3_aa: CASSQGFGLSPFLPLNTDTQYF

j_call: TRBJ1-5
clone_size: few
v_call: TRBV2
d_call: TRBD1
cdr3_nt: TGTGCCAGCAAAAGCCGGACAGGGGGCGGAGGGGATCAGCCCCAGCATTTT
cdr3_aa: CASKSRTGGGGDQPQHF

j_call: TRBJ1-5
clone_size: NA
v_call: TRBV28
d_call: TRBD1
cdr3_nt: TGTGCCAGCATAACAGGGGGTTCCAATCAGCCCCAGCATTTT
cdr3_aa: CASITGGSNQPQHF

j_call: TRBJ2-1
clone_size: few
v_call: TRBV2
d_call: TRBD2
cdr3_nt: TGTGCCAGCAGCCGAACTAGCGGGAGTGCCTACAATGAGCAGTTCTTC
cdr3_aa: CASSRTSGSAYNEQFF

j_call: TRBJ2-1
clone_size: few
v_call: TRBV28
d_call: NA
cdr3_nt: TGTGCCAGCAGACATGCCACTCGTAAGTCTCCGCAACGTAATGAGCAGTTCTTC
cdr3_aa: CASRHATRKSPQRNEQFF

j_call: TRBJ2-3
clone_size: NA
v_call: TRBV5-5
d_call: NA
cdr3_nt: TGTGCCAGCAGCTTGGATGCAGATACGCAGTATTTT
cdr3_aa: CASSLDADTQYF

j_call: TRBJ2-1
clone_size: few
v_call: TRBV28
d_call: NA
cdr3_nt: TGTGCCAGCAGTACCGACAGTAGTGCCTACAATGAGCAGTTCTTC
cdr3_aa: CASSTDSSAYNEQFF

j_call: TRBJ2-2
clone_size: once
v_call: TRBV28
d_call: NA
cdr3_nt: TGTGCCAGCAGTCCAGGGCACACCGGGGAGCTGTTTTTT
cdr3_aa: CASSPGHTGELFF

j_call: TRBJ2-7
clone_size: NA
v_call: TRBV7-2
d_call: NA
cdr3_nt: TGTGCCAGCAGCTTTCAGGGCCGGGGGAACTACGAGCAGTACTTC
cdr3_aa: CASSFQGRGNYEQYF

j_call: TRBJ2-5
clone_size: NA
v_call: TRBV7-8
d_call: NA
cdr3_nt: TGTGCCAGCAGCTTATTTAGAGAGGAGACCCAGTACTTC
cdr3_aa: CASSLFREETQYF